This is a list of T cell receptor beta chains from one sample in a study of PD-L1 blockade in urothelial cancer. Libraries were prepared by immunoSEQ multiplex PCR; TCRdb keeps only in-frame clonotypes and omits some of them. The sample shows about 74,000 clones, 84% of them seen only once. The specimen comprised PBMCs, sampled around atezolizumab (anti-PD-L1) treatment. These TCRs come from a man in his 70s with urothelial cancer. Both conserved end residues are trimmed from each CDR3. D genes are given only for firm matches.

len: 13; d_gene: .; v_gene: TRBV18; CDR3aa: ASSLAGDPNYGYT
len: 13; d_gene: .; v_gene: TRBV14; CDR3aa: ASSQETGRYYEQY
len: 12; d_gene: .; v_gene: TRBV13; CDR3aa: ASSSDNSYNEQF
len: 12; d_gene: .; v_gene: TRBV27; CDR3aa: ASSFLAGQETQY
len: 11; d_gene: .; v_gene: TRBV6-1; CDR3aa: ASSLTGTYEQY
len: 12; d_gene: TRBD2; v_gene: TRBV18; CDR3aa: ASSPPAGVSMQF
len: 12; d_gene: TRBD1; v_gene: TRBV5-4; CDR3aa: ASSPWDSQETQY
len: 10; d_gene: TRBD2; v_gene: TRBV29-1; CDR3aa: SVSSGSYEQY
len: 14; d_gene: TRBD2; v_gene: TRBV7-7; CDR3aa: ASSPRGGAGNNEQF
len: 13; d_gene: TRBD2; v_gene: TRBV29-1; CDR3aa: SVRGGKGGTDTQY
len: 13; d_gene: .; v_gene: TRBV19; CDR3aa: ASSEQGRISYEQY
len: 11; d_gene: .; v_gene: TRBV21-1; CDR3aa: ASSKVQLNEQF
len: 16; d_gene: TRBD2; v_gene: TRBV19; CDR3aa: ASSISGLAGAEGETQY
len: 14; d_gene: .; v_gene: TRBV9; CDR3aa: ASSVAQGRTGNTIY
len: 10; d_gene: TRBD2; v_gene: TRBV27; CDR3aa: ASTMGGGEQF
len: 10; d_gene: .; v_gene: TRBV28; CDR3aa: ASRETLSEQY
len: 13; d_gene: .; v_gene: TRBV5-4; CDR3aa: ASSLPDRGNTEAF
len: 13; d_gene: .; v_gene: TRBV11-2; CDR3aa: ASSLDRTIQGGYT
len: 14; d_gene: TRBD1; v_gene: TRBV18; CDR3aa: ASSPNLDRGRYEQY
len: 11; d_gene: .; v_gene: TRBV19; CDR3aa: ASSMGPNEKLF
len: 13; d_gene: TRBD1; v_gene: TRBV7-3; CDR3aa: ASSPTRGPGGTQY
len: 11; d_gene: .; v_gene: TRBV29-1; CDR3aa: SVEDGKGDTQY
len: 12; d_gene: .; v_gene: TRBV19; CDR3aa: ASAGKGSYNEQF
len: 11; d_gene: .; v_gene: TRBV2; CDR3aa: ASVQGGNQPQH
len: 13; d_gene: .; v_gene: TRBV9; CDR3aa: ASSVDQGTGNTIY
len: 11; d_gene: TRBD1; v_gene: TRBV7-3; CDR3aa: ASSPDRGGTQY
len: 13; d_gene: TRBD2; v_gene: TRBV10-1; CDR3aa: ASSDSGLGTDTQY
len: 11; d_gene: TRBD2; v_gene: TRBV5-6; CDR3aa: ASSSSGSGEQY
len: 12; d_gene: TRBD1; v_gene: TRBV7-6; CDR3aa: ASSHRQGETVLT
len: 12; d_gene: .; v_gene: TRBV5-1; CDR3aa: ASKVTALQETQY
len: 14; d_gene: TRBD1; v_gene: TRBV2; CDR3aa: ASSPRAGTGRHEQY
len: 12; d_gene: TRBD2; v_gene: TRBV28; CDR3aa: ASSPSGTLWEQF
len: 13; d_gene: TRBD2; v_gene: TRBV19; CDR3aa: ASSRSERETDTQY
len: 16; d_gene: .; v_gene: TRBV7-6; CDR3aa: ASSRNVLQRQGGGELF
len: 13; d_gene: .; v_gene: TRBV7-9; CDR3aa: ASSPPGALYNEQF
len: 12; d_gene: TRBD2; v_gene: TRBV28; CDR3aa: ASNLAGDYNEQF
len: 14; d_gene: .; v_gene: TRBV28; CDR3aa: ASSLKVGRMRNEQY
len: 14; d_gene: TRBD1; v_gene: TRBV28; CDR3aa: ASSPGQGRSGQPQH
len: 14; d_gene: .; v_gene: TRBV7-2; CDR3aa: ASSLVAVLGLKTQY
len: 12; d_gene: TRBD1; v_gene: TRBV28; CDR3aa: ASSRTGQSYEQY
len: 14; d_gene: TRBD2; v_gene: TRBV5-1; CDR3aa: ASSLAGLAGSYEQY
len: 14; d_gene: .; v_gene: TRBV7-3; CDR3aa: ASSSRGGRGTDTQY
len: 13; d_gene: .; v_gene: TRBV11-2; CDR3aa: ASSLGGEGVDEQF
len: 12; d_gene: .; v_gene: TRBV4-2; CDR3aa: ASSPESGQNIQY
len: 14; d_gene: .; v_gene: TRBV5-1; CDR3aa: ASSLDLTSSGSTIY
len: 12; d_gene: TRBD2; v_gene: TRBV5-1; CDR3aa: ASSAGTSGRELF
len: 12; d_gene: .; v_gene: TRBV19; CDR3aa: ASSMADSSYEQY
len: 13; d_gene: TRBD1; v_gene: TRBV9; CDR3aa: ASRPGEGGSGEAF
len: 14; d_gene: .; v_gene: TRBV9; CDR3aa: ASSPWGGQTNEKLF
len: 13; d_gene: .; v_gene: TRBV27; CDR3aa: ASSIRLDAGNEQF
len: 11; d_gene: TRBD1; v_gene: TRBV30; CDR3aa: ARGQDYTGELF
len: 12; d_gene: TRBD2; v_gene: TRBV9; CDR3aa: ASSRREGYNEQF
len: 11; d_gene: TRBD1; v_gene: TRBV27; CDR3aa: ASSWTGQETQY
len: 13; d_gene: .; v_gene: TRBV6-1; CDR3aa: ASSHEAGVGNIQY
len: 13; d_gene: .; v_gene: TRBV19; CDR3aa: ASSTGGGFTYEQY
len: 10; d_gene: .; v_gene: TRBV28; CDR3aa: ASSLKGGEQF
len: 12; d_gene: .; v_gene: TRBV6-1; CDR3aa: ASSGLFGGDGYT
len: 15; d_gene: TRBD2; v_gene: TRBV27; CDR3aa: ASSLSIRREFGYEQF
len: 18; d_gene: TRBD1; v_gene: TRBV27; CDR3aa: ASTFGPRTGAAAGANVLT
len: 13; d_gene: TRBD2; v_gene: TRBV6-1; CDR3aa: ASKTAIAGGETQY